The 8 T cell receptor beta chains listed next were all sequenced from one sample in a study of identical twins. TCRdb reprocessed the 5' RACE reads with MiXCR, giving one entry per CDR3 protein. Of 250,000 to 350,000 distinct CDR3 sequences listed, under 9.5% are singletons. This same sample was also taken into another study, of yellow fever vaccine responses in identical twins.

The sequencing sample was made of memory (CD45RO+) T cells sorted from blood. These receptors were collected from a woman aged 18-29 years in good health.

This clonotype appeared a few times. The V and J genes are TRBV7-2 and TRBJ1-4; a weak D match, TRBD1 (6 bases). The ends were cut back, 5 bases at V and 4 bases at J, with 14 bases in the middle. Germline CDR1 is SGHTA and CDR2 is FQGNSA. There are 15 residues in the CDR3. CDR3 residues: CASSPGHLFNEKLFF. The CDR3 bases are TGTGCCAGCAGCCCGGGACACCTCTTTAATGAAAAACTGTTTTTT.

This clonotype appeared a few times. The CDR3 protein is CATSGQNPYEQYF. Written as DNA, the CDR3 is TGTGCCACCTCGGGACAGAACCCCTACGAGCAGTACTTC. The rearrangement links TRBV6-1 to TRBJ2-7, with 7 bases fitting TRBD1. There are 13 residues in the CDR3. With 10 bases clipped from V and 2 bases from J, the junction kept 8 bases outside the gene matches. Germline V lookup: CDR1 MNHNS, CDR2 SASEGT.

This clonotype showed up many times. V usage is TRBV12-3 or TRBV12-4 and J usage is TRBJ1-2; D may be TRBD1 (5 bases). The CDR3 totals 17 residues. The V and J ends lost 0 bases and 5 bases respectively, with 19 bases between them. CDR3 in DNA: TGTGCCAGCAGTTTAGCGGGGCAAAGGGTACTGGGTTATGGCTACACCTTC. This codes for CASSLAGQRVLGYGYTF.

This clonotype was observed many times. The V gene is TRBV10-3, the J gene TRBJ2-2, with D possibly matching TRBD1 (5 bases). Germline V gene lookup returns CDR1 ENHRY and CDR2 SYGVKD. The CDR3 covers 13 residues. V shed 4 bases and J shed 10 bases, with 13 bases lying between them. CDR3 nucleotides: TGTGCCATCAGTGTGGACAATCGTGTGGAGCTGTTTTTT. Translating gives CAISVDNRVELFF.

This clonotype has a handful of counts. The V and J genes are TRBV6-2 or TRBV6-3 and TRBJ2-2, with D perhaps assigned TRBD1 or TRBD2 (6 bases each). CDR3 length: 15 amino acids. Deletions cut 10 bases from V and 5 bases from J, with 20 bases between. Looked up from germline, CDR1 is MNHEY and CDR2 is SVGEGT. The CDR3 coding sequence is TGTGCCACCAAAGGACTCGGGGGCAGTACCGGGGAGCTGTTTTTT. Residues: CATKGLGGSTGELFF.

This clonotype was counted many times. This chain connects TRBV6-2 or TRBV6-3 to TRBJ1-1; a weak D match, TRBD1 (6 bases). The germline V and J ends were trimmed by 5 bases and 5 bases, with 18 bases remaining between them. CDR3 length: 15 amino acids. Germline CDR1 MNHEY, CDR2 SVGEGT. In nucleotides, the CDR3 is TGTGCCAGCAGTAACTACGTGGGGGGCGTTACTGAAGCTTTCTTT. Amino acids: CASSNYVGGVTEAFF.

The genes are TRBV6-1 and TRBJ2-6, with D perhaps being TRBD1 or TRBD2 (5 bases each). Per the germline V gene, CDR1 is MNHNS and CDR2 is SASEGT. Trimming removed 3 bases from V and 1 base from J, with 13 bases in between. The CDR3 totals 17 residues. CDR3: CASSEAPGRSGANVLTF. In DNA form, the CDR3 reads TGTGCCAGCAGTGAGGCTCCGGGACGTTCTGGGGCCAACGTCCTGACTTTC.

In this sample, this clonotype turned up many times. V is TRBV11-2 and J is TRBJ2-1, with TRBD2 matching over 14 bases. The V gene's germline CDR1 is SGHAT and CDR2 FQNNGV. The CDR3 runs 17 residues. With V trimmed by 0 bases and J by 9 bases, 7 bases remained unmatched. In DNA, the CDR3 is TGTGCCAGCAGCTTAGATCCGACTAGCGGGAGGGCGGGTGAGCAGTTCTTC. This encodes CASSLDPTSGRAGEQFF.